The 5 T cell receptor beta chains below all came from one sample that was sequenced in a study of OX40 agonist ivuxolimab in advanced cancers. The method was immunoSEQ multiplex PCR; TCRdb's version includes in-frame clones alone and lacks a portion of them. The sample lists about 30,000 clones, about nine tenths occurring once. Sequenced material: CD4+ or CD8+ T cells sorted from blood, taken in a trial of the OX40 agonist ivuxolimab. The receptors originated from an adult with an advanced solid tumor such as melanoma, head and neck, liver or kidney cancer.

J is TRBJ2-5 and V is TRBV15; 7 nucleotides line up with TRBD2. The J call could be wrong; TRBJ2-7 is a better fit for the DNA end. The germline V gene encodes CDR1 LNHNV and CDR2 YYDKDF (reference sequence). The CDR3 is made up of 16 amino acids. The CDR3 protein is CATSRDEGLDRDEQYF. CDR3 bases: TGTGCCACCAGCAGAGATGAAGGACTAGATCGCGACGAGCAGTACTTC.

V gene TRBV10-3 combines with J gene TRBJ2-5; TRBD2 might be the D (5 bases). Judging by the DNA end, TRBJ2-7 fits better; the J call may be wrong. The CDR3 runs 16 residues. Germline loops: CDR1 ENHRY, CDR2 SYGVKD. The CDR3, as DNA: TGTGCCATCAGTGAGGGAACGAGCGGCCCTATAGGCGAGCAGTACTTC. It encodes CAISEGTSGPIGEQYF.

The DNA of the CDR3 is TGTGCCAGCTCCCCGGGGCCTTCCTACGAGCAGTACTTC. It yields the protein CASSPGPSYEQYF. This chain joins TRBV18 and TRBJ2-7; D may correspond to TRBD1 or TRBD2 (5 bases each). In germline, CDR1 is KGHSH, CDR2 LQKENI. Trimming removed 6 bases at V and 1 base at J, with 10 bases between. This CDR3 has 13 amino acids.

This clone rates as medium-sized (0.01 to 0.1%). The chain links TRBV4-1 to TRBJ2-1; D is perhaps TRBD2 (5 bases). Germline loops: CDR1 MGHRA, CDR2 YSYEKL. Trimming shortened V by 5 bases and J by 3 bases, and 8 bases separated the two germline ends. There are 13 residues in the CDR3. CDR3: CASSADFYNEQFF. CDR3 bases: TGCGCCAGCAGCGCGGACTTCTACAATGAGCAGTTCTTC.

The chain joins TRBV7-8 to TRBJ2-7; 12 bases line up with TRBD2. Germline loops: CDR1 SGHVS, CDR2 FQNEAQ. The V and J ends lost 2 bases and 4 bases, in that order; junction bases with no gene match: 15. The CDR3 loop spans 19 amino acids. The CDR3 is CASSLRVGTSGPLTYEQYF. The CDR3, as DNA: TGTGCCAGCAGCTTAAGGGTGGGGACTAGCGGGCCGCTTACGTACGAGCAGTACTTC.